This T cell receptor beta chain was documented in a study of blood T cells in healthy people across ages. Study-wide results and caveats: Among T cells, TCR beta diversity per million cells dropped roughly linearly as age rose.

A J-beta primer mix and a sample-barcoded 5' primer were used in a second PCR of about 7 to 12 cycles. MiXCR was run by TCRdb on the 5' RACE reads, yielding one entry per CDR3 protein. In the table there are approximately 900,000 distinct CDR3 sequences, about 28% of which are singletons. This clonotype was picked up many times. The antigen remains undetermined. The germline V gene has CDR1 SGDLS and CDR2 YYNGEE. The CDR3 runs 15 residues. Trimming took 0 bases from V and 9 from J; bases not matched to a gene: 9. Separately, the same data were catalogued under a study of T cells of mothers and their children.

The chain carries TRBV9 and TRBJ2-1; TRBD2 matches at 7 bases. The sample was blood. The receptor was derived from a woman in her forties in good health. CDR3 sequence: CASSVAAGQIGEQFF. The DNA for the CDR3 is TGTGCCAGCAGCGTAGCAGCGGGGCAGATCGGTGAGCAGTTCTTC.